This T cell receptor beta chain was recorded in a study of tumor-infiltrating lymphocytes in primary liver carcinoma. Across the whole study: Between about 4 and 11 cm across, the tumors were all of stage T1-T3 N0M0.

It was from roughly 20-30 mg of unsorted bulk tissue that RNA and DNA were co-extracted. The CDR3 covers 16 residues. Germline values: CDR1 PRHDT, CDR2 FYEKMQ (reference sequence). Trimming cost V 7 bases and J 3 bases; bases outside gene matches: 15. Study-wide points: No more than about 8-24% of top clones could be seen in all five tumor regions. Researchers found tumor-adjacent and tumor-blood pairs overlapped less than tumor region pairs. Compared with blood, tumor repertoires held significantly more in their top 250 clones.

A constant-region primer primed TCR beta cDNA synthesis from about 530 ng of total RNA. ARM-PCR was slightly modified, and three nested multiplex PCR rounds with it gave rise to the TCR beta libraries. Each of the first two PCR rounds ran nine to ten cycles with TRBV1-TRBV30 forward and C-beta reverse primers. Each CDR3 protein gets one entry after TCRdb re-called the multiplex PCR reads with MiXCR. The sample lists about 32,000 distinct CDR3 sequences, under 75% seen once, with approximately 15% in the top ten. On this clonotype itself: Antigen: not known.

Sample: liver tumor tissue from sampling region 4. As for subset: tumor region T4, right-lateral pole. This chain uses TRBV13 with TRBJ2-7; 7 positions agree with TRBD1. This receptor was identified in a man aged 35-49 years with primary liver carcinoma and hepatitis B virus infection. In DNA form, the CDR3 reads TGTGCCAGCAACCTCGCCGGGACAGTCCAAGGCTACGAGCAGTACTTC. It codes for CASNLAGTVQGYEQYF.